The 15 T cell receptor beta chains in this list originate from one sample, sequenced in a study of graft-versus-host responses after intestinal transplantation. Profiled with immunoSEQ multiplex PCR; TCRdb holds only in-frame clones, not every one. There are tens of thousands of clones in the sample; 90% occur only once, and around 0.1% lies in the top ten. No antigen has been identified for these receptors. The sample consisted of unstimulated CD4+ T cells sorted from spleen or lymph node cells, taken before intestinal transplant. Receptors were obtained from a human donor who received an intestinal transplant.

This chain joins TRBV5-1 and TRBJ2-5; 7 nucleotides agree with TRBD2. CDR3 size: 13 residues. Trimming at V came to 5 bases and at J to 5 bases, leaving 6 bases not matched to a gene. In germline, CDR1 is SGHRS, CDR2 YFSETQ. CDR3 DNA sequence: TGCGCCAGCAGAGCGGGGCCCTCGGAGACCCAGTACTTC. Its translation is CASRAGPSETQYF.

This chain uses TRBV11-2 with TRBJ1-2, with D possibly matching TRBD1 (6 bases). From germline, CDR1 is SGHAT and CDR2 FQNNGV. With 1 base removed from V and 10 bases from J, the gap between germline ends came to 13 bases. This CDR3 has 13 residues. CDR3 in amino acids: CASSLVEDSPYTF. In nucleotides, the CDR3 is TGTGCCAGCAGCTTAGTGGAGGACAGCCCCTACACCTTC.

This CDR3 reads CASSPPGLKGGEQFF. For the CDR3, the DNA is TGTGCCAGCAGTCCCCCGGGACTAAAGGGGGGCGAGCAGTTCTTC. The chain combines TRBV6-5 with TRBJ2-1; a weak D match, TRBD2 (7 bases). With 5 bases removed from V and 10 bases from J, the gap between germline ends came to 21 bases. The germline CDR1 and CDR2 sequences are MNHEY and SVGAGI. The CDR3 is 15 residues long.

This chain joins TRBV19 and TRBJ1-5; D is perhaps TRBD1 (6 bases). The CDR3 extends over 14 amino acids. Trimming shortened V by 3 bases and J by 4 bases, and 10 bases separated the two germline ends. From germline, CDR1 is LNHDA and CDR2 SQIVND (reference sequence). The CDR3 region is CASSISRGNQPQHF. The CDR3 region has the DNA TGTGCCAGTAGTATTAGTAGGGGGAATCAGCCCCAGCATTTT.

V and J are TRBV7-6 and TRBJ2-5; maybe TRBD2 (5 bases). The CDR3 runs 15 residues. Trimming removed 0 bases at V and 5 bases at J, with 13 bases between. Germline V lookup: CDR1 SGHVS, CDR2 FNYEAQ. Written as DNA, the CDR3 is TGTGCCAGCAGCTTAGCGCGCCTAGCCGTGGAGACCCAGTACTTC. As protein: CASSLARLAVETQYF.

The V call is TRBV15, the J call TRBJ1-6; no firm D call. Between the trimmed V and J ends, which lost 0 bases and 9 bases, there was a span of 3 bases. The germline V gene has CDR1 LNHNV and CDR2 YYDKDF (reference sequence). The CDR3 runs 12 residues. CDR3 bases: TGTGCCACCAGCAGAGATAGTTCACCCCTCCACTTT. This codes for CATSRDSSPLHF. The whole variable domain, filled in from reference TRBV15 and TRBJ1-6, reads DAMVIQNPRYQVTQFGKPVTLSCSQTLNHNVMYWYQQKSSQAPKLLFHYYDKDFNNEADTPDNFQSRRPNTSFCFLDIRSPGLGDTAMYLCATSRDSSPLHFGNGTRLTVT.

CDR3 region: CASSESRYNEQFF. DNA of the CDR3: TGCGCCAGCAGTGAGTCTCGGTACAATGAGCAGTTCTTC. The chain combines TRBV10-1 with TRBJ2-1; D is uncertain. Per germline, CDR1 WNHNN and CDR2 SYGVQD (reference sequence). The CDR3 spans 13 residues. Trimming removed 0 bases at V and 4 bases at J, with 4 bases between.

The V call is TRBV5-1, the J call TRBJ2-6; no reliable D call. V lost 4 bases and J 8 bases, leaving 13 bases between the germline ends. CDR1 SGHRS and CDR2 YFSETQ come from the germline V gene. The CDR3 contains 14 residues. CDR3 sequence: CASSPNSLPNVLTF. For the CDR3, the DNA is TGCGCCAGCAGCCCGAACAGCCTACCCAACGTCCTGACTTTC.

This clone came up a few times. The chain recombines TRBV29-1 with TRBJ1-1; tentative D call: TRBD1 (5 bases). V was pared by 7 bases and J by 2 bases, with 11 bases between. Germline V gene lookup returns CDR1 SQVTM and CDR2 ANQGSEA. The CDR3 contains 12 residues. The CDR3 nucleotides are TGCAGCGCCGGGACTTCAAACACTGAAGCTTTCTTT. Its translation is CSAGTSNTEAFF.

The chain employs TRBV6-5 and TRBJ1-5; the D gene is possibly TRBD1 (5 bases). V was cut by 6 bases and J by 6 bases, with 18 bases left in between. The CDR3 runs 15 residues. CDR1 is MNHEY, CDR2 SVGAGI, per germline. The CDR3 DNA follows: TGTGCCAGCAGCCTTGTCGTGGGGGGGGGTCAGCCCCAGCATTTT. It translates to CASSLVVGGGQPQHF.

CDR3 in amino acids: CAISGKTGAPSGANVLTF. CDR3 DNA: TGTGCCATCAGTGGAAAGACAGGGGCCCCCTCTGGGGCCAACGTCCTGACTTTC. The chain employs TRBV10-3 and TRBJ2-6; TRBD1 matches at 8 bases. The V gene's germline CDR1 is ENHRY and CDR2 SYGVKD. The CDR3 extends over 18 amino acids. V lost 4 bases and J lost 0; bases outside the gene matches: 8.

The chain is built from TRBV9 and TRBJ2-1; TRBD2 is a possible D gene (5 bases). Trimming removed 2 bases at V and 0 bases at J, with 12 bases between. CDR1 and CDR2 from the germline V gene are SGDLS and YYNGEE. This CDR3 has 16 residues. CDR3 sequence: CASSVSSPSSYNEQFF. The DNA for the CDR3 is TGTGCCAGCAGCGTTTCTAGCCCCTCCTCCTACAATGAGCAGTTCTTC.

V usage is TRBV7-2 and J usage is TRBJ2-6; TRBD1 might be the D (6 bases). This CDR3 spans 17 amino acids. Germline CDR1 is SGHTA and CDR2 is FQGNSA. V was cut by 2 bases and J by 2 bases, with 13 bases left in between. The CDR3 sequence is CASSLKAGAPGANVLTF. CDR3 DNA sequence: TGTGCCAGCAGCTTAAAGGCAGGGGCGCCTGGGGCCAACGTCCTGACTTTC.

CDR3 nucleotide sequence: TGCAGCGCCTCTGACACCCCTAACTATGGCTACACCTTC. As protein: CSASDTPNYGYTF. The chain is built from TRBV29-1 and TRBJ1-2; D not certain. The length of the CDR3 is 13 residues. V gave up 7 bases and J gave up 0 bases, with 12 bases separating them. Germline V gene data show CDR1 as SQVTM and CDR2 as ANQGSEA.

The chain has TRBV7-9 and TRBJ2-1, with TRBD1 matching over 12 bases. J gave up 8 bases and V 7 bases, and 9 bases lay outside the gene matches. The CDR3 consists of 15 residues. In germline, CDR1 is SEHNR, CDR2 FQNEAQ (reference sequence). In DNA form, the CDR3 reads TGTGCCAGCACCAACCGGGACAGGGGGCTGGATGAGCAGTTCTTC. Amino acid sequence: CASTNRDRGLDEQFF.